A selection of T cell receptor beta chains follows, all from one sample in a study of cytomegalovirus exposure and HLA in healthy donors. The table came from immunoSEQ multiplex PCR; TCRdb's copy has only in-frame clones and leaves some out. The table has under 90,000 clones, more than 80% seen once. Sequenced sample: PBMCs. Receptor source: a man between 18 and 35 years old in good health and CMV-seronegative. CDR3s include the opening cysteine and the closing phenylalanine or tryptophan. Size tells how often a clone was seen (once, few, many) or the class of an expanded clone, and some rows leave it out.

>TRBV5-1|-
CASSETGRTRNEQFF
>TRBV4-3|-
CASSRAWTGGSTQYF
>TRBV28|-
CASSPVLDRDSNQPQHF
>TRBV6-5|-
CASSYSGQGRGTEAFF
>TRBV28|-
CASSLRAGGPLF
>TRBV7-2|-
CASSYSGTGNSYEQYF
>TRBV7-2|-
CASSLPHRDSQYF
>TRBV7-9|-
CASSPWTSQETQYF
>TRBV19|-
CASSRGQLNTEAFF
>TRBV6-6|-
CASSRGGGRAHEQYF
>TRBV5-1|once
CASSWDREGYEQYF
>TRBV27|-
CASSSRSGEQYF
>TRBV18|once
CASSPTRTGGIYEQYF
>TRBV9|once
CASSRGDEQFF
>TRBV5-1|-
CASSLEWSGAGNTIYF
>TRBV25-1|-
CARIVNRGYGEQYF
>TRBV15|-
CATSIGTSGRVPYNEQFF
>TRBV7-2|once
CASSSRLAGAYEQYF
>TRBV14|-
CASSQEIPSGDEKLFF
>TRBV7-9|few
CASSGGRPSTDTQYF
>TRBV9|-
CASSVMGGFSNTGELFF
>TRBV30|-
CAWSAGNSRYEQYF
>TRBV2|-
CASTVKLNTEAFF
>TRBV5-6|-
CASSSARRGRKIEAFF
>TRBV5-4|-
CASRAGERTEAFF
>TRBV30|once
CAWSTSGSSYEQYF
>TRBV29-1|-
CSVETRGPANYGYTF
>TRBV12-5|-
CASAASADLSYEQYF
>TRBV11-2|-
CASSLEVRGQGGYTF
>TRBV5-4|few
CASSLGTLNTGELFF
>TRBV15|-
CATSRGTGENQPQHF
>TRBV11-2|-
CASSQQGHTDTQYF
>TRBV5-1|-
CASRSGLRNTEAFF
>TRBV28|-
CASSLPRTEAFF
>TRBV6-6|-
CASSYFGQPPYNEQFF
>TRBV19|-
CASSPRTGGNSGNTIYF
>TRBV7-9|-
CASSLEGGTEAFF
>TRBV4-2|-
CASSQDGLAGFSEQFF
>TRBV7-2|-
CASSLDRDTEAFF
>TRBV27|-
CASSLAGDQETQYF
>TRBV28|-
CASSLYFQGGNYGYTF
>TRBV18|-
CASSPRGSGANTGELFF
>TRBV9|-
CASSEDRATGLSTDTQYF
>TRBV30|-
CAWTGVNTGELFF
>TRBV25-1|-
CASSGHTRQYF
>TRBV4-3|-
CASSHSTSGSGETQYF
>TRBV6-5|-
CASSSPRTSGRSEQYF
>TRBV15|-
CATSRDPGTGELFF
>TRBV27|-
CASSARDRFSYEQYF